The 11 T cell receptor beta chains in this list originate from one sample, sequenced in a study of cytomegalovirus exposure and HLA in healthy donors. PCR used 60 Vbeta primers and 13 Jbeta primers. TCRdb's copy holds only in-frame clones and misses some; the assay was immunoSEQ multiplex PCR. The sample has fewer than 200,000 clones; roughly a tenth are singletons. Specimen: PBMCs. Receptors were obtained from a woman aged 25 to 39 in good health and CMV-seropositive.

In its sample, this clone was seen a few times. The chain links TRBV7-2 to TRBJ1-2; TRBD1 matches at 10 bases. The V and J ends lost 0 bases and 4 bases, in that order; junction bases with no gene match: 2. The CDR3 runs 15 residues. In germline, CDR1 is SGHTA, CDR2 FQGNSA. CDR3 nucleotides: TGTGCCAGCAGCTTAGCGAGGACAGGGGGCTATGGCTACACCTTC. Protein product: CASSLARTGGYGYTF.

This clone was seen a few times. This CDR3 is CATRGLMNTEAFF. The CDR3 DNA sequence: TGTGCCACCCGCGGGCTTATGAACACTGAAGCTTTCTTT. The chain carries TRBV10-3 and TRBJ1-1; D is unresolved. Trimming pared 10 bases from V and 0 bases from J, leaving 12 bases between. Germline V gives CDR1 ENHRY, CDR2 SYGVKD. The CDR3 is 13 residues long.

The chain uses TRBV5-1 and TRBJ1-1; D is perhaps TRBD1 (6 bases). Deletions cut 6 bases from V and 2 bases from J, with 14 bases between. The CDR3 is 14 residues long. Germline V lookup: CDR1 SGHRS, CDR2 YFSETQ. Here the CDR3 DNA reads TGCGCCAGCATCGATGGACAGACCAACACTGAAGCTTTCTTT. As protein: CASIDGQTNTEAFF.

This clone was detected a few times. At one end, the junction sequence differs from germline, possibly due to a read error. The chain joins TRBV15 to TRBJ2-5; D remains ambiguous. Germline V lookup: CDR1 LNHNV, CDR2 YYDKDF (reference sequence). This CDR3 is built from 10 residues. The CDR3 nucleotides read TGTGCCACCAGCAGAGTGGAGACCCACTTC. Its protein is CATSRVETHF.

The chain has TRBV4-1 and TRBJ2-3; D uncertain. The CDR3 consists of 16 residues. V was clipped by 0 bases and J by 8 bases, with 18 bases between them. From germline, CDR1 is MGHRA and CDR2 YSYEKL. CDR3 nucleotide sequence: TGCGCCAGCAGCCAAGAAGGTGGTCCGAGCCACAGTACGCAGTATTTT. This sequence encodes CASSQEGGPSHSTQYF.

The chain recombines TRBV10-3 with TRBJ1-1; 7 bases line up with TRBD1. Germline V gene data show CDR1 as ENHRY and CDR2 as SYGVKD. V trimming: 5 bases; J trimming: 3 bases; junction bases outside the gene matches: 3. The CDR3 runs 13 residues. CDR3 bases: TGTGCCATCAGTAGACAGGGAGACACTGAAGCTTTCTTT. It translates to CAISRQGDTEAFF.

This clone was seen only a few times. The chain links TRBV5-1 to TRBJ2-1, with TRBD2 matching over 7 bases. CDR1 is SGHRS and CDR2 is YFSETQ in the germline V gene. This CDR3 is built from 17 residues. Trimming removed 1 base from V and 0 bases from J; junction bases left unmatched: 7. The CDR3 protein is CASSLSIGGSSYNEQFF. The CDR3 nucleotides are TGCGCCAGCAGCTTGAGCATAGGCGGGAGCTCCTACAATGAGCAGTTCTTC.

The chain carries TRBV6-1 and TRBJ2-5; unclear D gene. Near its end, the DNA agrees better with TRBJ2-7, so the J call may be wrong. The CDR3 runs to 11 residues. Per germline, CDR1 MNHNS and CDR2 SASEGT. The CDR3 reads CASVNSYEQYF. The CDR3 DNA follows: TGTGCCAGCGTGAATTCCTACGAGCAGTACTTC.

V gene TRBV6-6 combines with J gene TRBJ2-7; D possibly corresponds to TRBD1 (6 bases). Germline-derived CDR1 and CDR2 are MNHNY and SVGAGI (reference sequence). The CDR3 contains 15 residues. Trimming stripped 8 bases from V and 2 bases from J, with 19 bases between. The CDR3 spells CASSPQGRGAYEQYF. The CDR3 DNA reads TGTGCCAGCTCACCTCAGGGGCGCGGAGCCTACGAGCAGTACTTC.

V is TRBV4-1 and J is TRBJ2-7; TRBD2 is a possible D gene (5 bases). V was cut by 1 base and J by 2 bases, with 18 bases left in between. CDR3 size: 17 residues. Germline V gives CDR1 MGHRA, CDR2 YSYEKL. CDR3 in DNA: TGCGCCAGCAGCCAAGTCGTGTCCTTTAGCGAGGCCTACGAGCAGTACTTC. It is translated as CASSQVVSFSEAYEQYF.

This clone was observed a few times. V is TRBV7-2 and J is TRBJ1-2; D might be TRBD1 (5 bases). The length of the CDR3 is 12 residues. The germline V gene encodes CDR1 SGHTA and CDR2 FQGNSA. Deletions cut 4 bases from V and 4 bases from J, with 7 bases between. The chain's CDR3 is CASSSQGYGYTF. CDR3 nucleotides: TGTGCCAGCAGCTCGCAGGGCTATGGCTACACCTTC.